The clone carrying this T cell receptor (beta chain) showed up just a few times. What it binds is unknown. The record originates from a study of beta chain features in type 1 diabetes. The V and J ends lost 5 bases and 3 bases, in that order; junction bases with no gene match: 9. This CDR3 is built from 16 residues. The germline V gene encodes CDR1 LGHNA and CDR2 YNFKEQ. Whole-study results and caveats: PCR might pick shorter templates more often, in the same way for patients and controls. For TCRB rearrangement, an influence of HLA type remained unresolved here. Naive, central memory and regulatory TCRB repertoires appeared more similar among patients than healthy donors.

As every portion of the isolated RNA was reverse transcribed, the sequencing read expressed TCRB transcripts. Sequencing was performed with immunoSEQ multiplex PCR; in TCRdb, only in-frame clones are kept and a portion is missing. The sample lists around 140,000 clones, over 8% seen once, with 0.65% in the top ten. J is TRBJ1-3 and V is TRBV4-2; 8 bases match TRBD1. This clonotype originated in a woman aged 40 to 55 in good health. The sample comprised central memory CD4+ T cells from blood. The CDR3 DNA follows: TGTGCCAGCAGCACCCGGACAGGGAATGATGGAAACACCATATATTTT. It is translated as CASSTRTGNDGNTIYF.